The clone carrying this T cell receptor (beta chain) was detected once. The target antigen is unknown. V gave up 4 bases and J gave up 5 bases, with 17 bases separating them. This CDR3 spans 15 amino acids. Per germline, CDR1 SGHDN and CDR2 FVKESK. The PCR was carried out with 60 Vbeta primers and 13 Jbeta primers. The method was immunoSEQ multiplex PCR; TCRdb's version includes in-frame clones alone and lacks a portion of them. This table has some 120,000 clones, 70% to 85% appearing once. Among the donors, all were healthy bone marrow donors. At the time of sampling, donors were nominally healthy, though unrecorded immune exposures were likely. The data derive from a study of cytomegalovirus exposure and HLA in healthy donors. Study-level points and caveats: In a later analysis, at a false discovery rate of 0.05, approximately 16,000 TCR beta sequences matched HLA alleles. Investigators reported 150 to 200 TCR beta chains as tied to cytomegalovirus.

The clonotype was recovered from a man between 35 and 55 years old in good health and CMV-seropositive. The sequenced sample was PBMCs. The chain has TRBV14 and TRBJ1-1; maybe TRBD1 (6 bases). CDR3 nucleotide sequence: TGTGCCAGCAGCCCTCCCAAGGGCAGGGGTACTGAAGCTTTCTTT. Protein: CASSPPKGRGTEAFF.